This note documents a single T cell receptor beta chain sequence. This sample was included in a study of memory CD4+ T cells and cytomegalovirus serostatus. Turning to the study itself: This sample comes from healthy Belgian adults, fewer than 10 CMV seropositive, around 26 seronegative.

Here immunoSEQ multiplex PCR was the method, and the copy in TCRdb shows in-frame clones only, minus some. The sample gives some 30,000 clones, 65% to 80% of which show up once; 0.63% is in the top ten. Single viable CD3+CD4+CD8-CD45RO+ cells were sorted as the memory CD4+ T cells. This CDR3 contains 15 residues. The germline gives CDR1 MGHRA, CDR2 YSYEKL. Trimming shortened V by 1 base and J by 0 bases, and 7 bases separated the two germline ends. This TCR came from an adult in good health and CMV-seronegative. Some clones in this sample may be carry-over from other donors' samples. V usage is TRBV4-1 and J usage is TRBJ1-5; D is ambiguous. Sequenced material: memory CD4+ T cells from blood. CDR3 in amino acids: CASSQGLISNQPQHF. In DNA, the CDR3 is TGCGCCAGCAGCCAAGGACTGATTAGCAATCAGCCCCAGCATTTT.